A selection of T cell receptor beta chains follows, all from one sample in a study of T-cell memory formation after mild COVID-19. In TCRdb, the 5' RACE reads were re-called with MiXCR into one record per CDR3 protein. Among 170,000 or so distinct CDR3 sequences listed, around 21% were seen once. Specimen: PBMCs or a T cell subset sorted from them (not recorded which). These receptor sequences come from an adult woman who had mild COVID-19 (a few samples of this study predate the infection). Cell type and time point are not known. Each CDR3 is given with its conserved first and last residue. A D gene is named only where the DNA matches it firmly. Expanded clones are given a class, and other clones once, few, many or no size at all.

>NA|TRBJ1-1|NA|TRBV9
TGTGCCAGCAGCGCCGACGGCCAGCCGAACACTGAAGCTTTCTTT
CASSADGQPNTEAFF
>once|TRBJ2-1|TRBD1|TRBV3-1
TGTGCCAGCAGCCGGGACAGGGGGAATTACAATGAGCAGTTCTTC
CASSRDRGNYNEQFF
>NA|TRBJ2-1|NA|TRBV11-2
TGTGCCAGCAGCTTAGAGGCGAAGCAGTTCTTC
CASSLEAKQFF
>NA|TRBJ2-7|TRBD2|TRBV6-2/TRBV6-3
TGTGCCAGCACCCGGACTAGCGGGACCCAAGCCTACGAGCAGTACTTC
CASTRTSGTQAYEQYF
>NA|TRBJ2-3|NA|TRBV9
TGTGCCAGCAGCGTAGAAGGAGGGAGCTGGCAAGATACGCAGTATTTT
CASSVEGGSWQDTQYF
>NA|TRBJ2-2|NA|TRBV11-2
TGTGCCAGCAGCTTAACCTATGTCGACACCGGGGAGCTGTTTTTT
CASSLTYVDTGELFF
>few|TRBJ1-2|NA|TRBV11-2
TGTGCCAGCAGCTTAGAGGAGATTGGGATGGGATTCTATGGCTACACCTTC
CASSLEEIGMGFYGYTF
>many|TRBJ2-1|NA|TRBV9
TGTGCCAGCAGCGTAGGGGACGGGATACATGAGCAGTTCTTC
CASSVGDGIHEQFF
>many|TRBJ2-3|NA|TRBV6-2/TRBV6-3
TGTGCCAGCAGTTACTCGCCCTCCGATATATCTAGCACAGATACGCAGTATTTT
CASSYSPSDISSTDTQYF
>NA|TRBJ1-2|NA|TRBV7-9
TGTGCCAGCAGCTTATACTCCCCTGGGGGCTCAATCTGTACCTTC
CASSLYSPGGSICTF
>NA|TRBJ2-5|TRBD2|TRBV5-1
TGCGCCAGCAGTCGATATGGGGTAGCGGGGGGCCAAGAGACCCAGTACTTC
CASSRYGVAGGQETQYF
>NA|TRBJ2-3|TRBD2|TRBV6-6
TGTGCCAGCAGTATAGGACTAGCGGGAAGGAGTGGGACAGATACGCAGTATTTT
CASSIGLAGRSGTDTQYF
>few|TRBJ1-6|NA|TRBV2
TGTGCCAGCAGTGATGGAGGTAGTCGCGATTCACCCCTCCACTTT
CASSDGGSRDSPLHF
>once|TRBJ1-2|NA|TRBV4-2
TGTGCCAGCAGCCATTCCCTGGACACCCATGGCTACACCTTC
CASSHSLDTHGYTF
>NA|TRBJ2-1|TRBD2|TRBV6-4
TGTGCCAGCAGTGTAAGGGGGCTAGCGGGAGAACCCTCGTACAATGAGCAGTTCTTC
CASSVRGLAGEPSYNEQFF
>few|TRBJ2-1|NA|TRBV24-1
TGTGCCACCAGTGAACACGAGCTCCTGAAGACCAATGAGCAGTTCTTC
CATSEHELLKTNEQFF
>NA|TRBJ2-1|NA|TRBV12-3/TRBV12-4
TGTGCCAGCAGGGCCGCCAGTGGAATAGGCTACAATGAGCAGTTCTTC
CASRAASGIGYNEQFF
>NA|TRBJ2-7|NA|TRBV20-1
TGCAGTGCTCAGACAATTTCCTACGAGCAGTACTTC
CSAQTISYEQYF
>NA|TRBJ2-7|TRBD1|TRBV6-1
TGTGCCAGCAGTGAAACGGACAGGGAGGACTACGAGCAGTACTTC
CASSETDREDYEQYF
>NA|TRBJ1-4|TRBD1|TRBV2
TGTGCCAGCAGCGGACAGGGAGCCAATGAAAAACTGTTTTTT
CASSGQGANEKLFF
>NA|TRBJ1-2|NA|TRBV7-2
TGTGCCAGCAGCTTAAGAGGGTCTTCAGACTATGGCTACACCTTC
CASSLRGSSDYGYTF
>NA|TRBJ2-3|NA|TRBV6-5
TGTGCCAGCAGAGGGGGGGGTTTCACAGATACGCAGTATTTT
CASRGGGFTDTQYF
>few|TRBJ1-4|NA|TRBV29-1
TGCAGCGTTGACGAGGGGGATGAAAAACTGTTTTTT
CSVDEGDEKLFF
>few|TRBJ1-1|TRBD1|TRBV20-1
TGCAGTGCTAGACACAGGGGCGGGAACACTGAAGCTTTCTTT
CSARHRGGNTEAFF
>many|TRBJ1-1|NA|TRBV12-3/TRBV12-4
TGTGCCAGCAGCTTATGGGGTAACACTGAAGCTTTCTTT
CASSLWGNTEAFF
>NA|TRBJ1-2|TRBD1|TRBV11-2
TGTGCCAGCAGCTTAGTGGGGACAGTAAATGGCTACACCTTC
CASSLVGTVNGYTF
>NA|TRBJ2-3|NA|TRBV30
TGTGCCTGGAGTGTTGAGACGACAGATACGCAGTATTTT
CAWSVETTDTQYF
>few|TRBJ2-2|NA|TRBV27
TGTGCCAGCAGTCCGGGACATCACGGGGAGCTGTTTTTT
CASSPGHHGELFF
>few|TRBJ2-1|TRBD1|TRBV15
TGTGCCACCAGCAAAGGGACAGAGACCTACAATGAGCAGTTCTTC
CATSKGTETYNEQFF
>few|TRBJ2-1|TRBD2|TRBV4-3
TGCGCCAGCAGCCGCGGACTAGCGGGAGTGGGTGAGCAGTTCTTC
CASSRGLAGVGEQFF
>once|TRBJ2-1|NA|TRBV30
TGTGCCTGGAGTGGGGGTTCCTACAATGAGCAGTTCTTC
CAWSGGSYNEQFF
>NA|TRBJ2-1|NA|TRBV7-9
TGTGCCAGCAGCGGTACAGGTTTTGAGCAGTTCTTC
CASSGTGFEQFF
>NA|TRBJ2-1|NA|TRBV24-1
TGTGCCACCAGTGATTTGGCGAATGAGCAGTTCTTC
CATSDLANEQFF
>NA|TRBJ2-3|NA|TRBV9
TGTGCCAGCAGCCCGACAGGGAGGGCAGATACGCAGTATTTT
CASSPTGRADTQYF
>NA|TRBJ2-1|TRBD2|TRBV9
TGTGCCAGCAGCGTAGACCTGACTAGCGGGACTTATGGTGAGCAGTTCTTC
CASSVDLTSGTYGEQFF
>NA|TRBJ1-1|TRBD1|TRBV5-1
TGCGCCAGCAGCTGGGGACAGGGGGCGCGGCCGGACACTGAAGCTTTCTTT
CASSWGQGARPDTEAFF
>few|TRBJ2-5|NA|TRBV19
TGTGCCAGTAGTATGTTTCGTACAGAGACCCAGTACTTC
CASSMFRTETQYF
>NA|TRBJ2-7|NA|TRBV7-6
TGTGCCAGCAGCTTGTCCCTCGGAGCCGACTACGAGCAGTACTTC
CASSLSLGADYEQYF
>few|TRBJ2-7|TRBD1|TRBV7-9
TGTGCCAGCAGTGGGACAGGGGCCCCTTTTACCCTCTACGAGCAGTACTTC
CASSGTGAPFTLYEQYF
>NA|TRBJ1-2|NA|TRBV5-1
TGCGCCAGCAGCCCGGAGGACGGGGCCGCTAACTATGGCTACACCTTC
CASSPEDGAANYGYTF
>NA|TRBJ1-1|NA|TRBV9
TGTGCCAGCAGCGACCCCGAGCGGAACACTGAAGCTTTCTTT
CASSDPERNTEAFF
>NA|TRBJ2-1|NA|TRBV24-1
TGTGCCACCAGTGACGCGTGGGGTAATCTGTCCTACAATGAGCAGTTCTTC
CATSDAWGNLSYNEQFF
>few|TRBJ1-2|NA|TRBV20-1
TGCAGTGCTAGAGGTTTTCTATCAGGGGCCTACATCTATGGCTACACCTTC
CSARGFLSGAYIYGYTF
>NA|TRBJ2-3|TRBD2|TRBV12-3/TRBV12-4
TGTGCCAACAGGCCAACAGCGGGGTTGGTAGATACGCAGTATTTT
CANRPTAGLVDTQYF